These T cell receptor beta chains were read from a single sample in a study of patients with pleural tuberculosis. TCRdb fed the reads into MiXCR, producing one record per CDR3 protein. The table lists some 29,000 distinct CDR3 sequences, about a sixth of them singletons, with about 3.7% in the top ten. The sample comprised peripheral blood. These receptors were taken from a human donor with pleural tuberculosis. CDR3s include the opening cysteine and the closing phenylalanine or tryptophan. The D gene is left open where the match is weak. The listing skips clone size in some rows; elsewhere it reads once, few, many or a size class.

d_call,j_call,clone_size,v_call,cdr3_nt,cdr3_aa
-,TRBJ1-1,many,TRBV29-1,TGCAGCGTTGTGAAGGGTGTGGCAGCTCAAGCTTTCTTT,CSVVKGVAAQAFF
-,TRBJ2-3,-,TRBV24-1,TGTGCCACCAGTGATCCGGGGAGCTCCACAGATACGCAGTATTTT,CATSDPGSSTDTQYF
-,TRBJ1-1,many,TRBV30,TGTGCCTGGAGTATTGGGGACACTGAAGCTTTCTTT,CAWSIGDTEAFF
-,TRBJ1-2,many,TRBV6-1,TGTGCCAGCGGCCCAGGTGTCGGCTATGGCTACACCTTC,CASGPGVGYGYTF
-,TRBJ2-3,many,TRBV2,TGTGCCAGCAGTGAAGCGGTTGTTTATTCCACAGATACGCAGTATTTT,CASSEAVVYSTDTQYF
TRBD1,TRBJ1-1,medium-sized,TRBV6-1,TGTGCCAGCAGTCTGACAGGGATTCTCACTGAAGCTTTCTTT,CASSLTGILTEAFF
TRBD1,TRBJ1-3,-,TRBV5-5,TGTGCCAGCAGCCCATACCGAGACAGGGGAAACACCACATATTTT,CASSPYRDRGNTTYF
-,TRBJ2-1,-,TRBV5-6,TGTGCCAGCAGCACAATACGGACGGTCGACAATGAGCAGTTCTTC,CASSTIRTVDNEQFF
TRBD1,TRBJ1-5,many,TRBV4-1,TGCGCCAGCAGCAAAGGCGGGGCGGGACAGATCAATCAGCCCCAGCATTTT,CASSKGGAGQINQPQHF
TRBD1,TRBJ1-6,many,TRBV2,TGTGCCAGCTGTGGGACAGGGGGTATTTTAAATTCACCCCTCCACTTT,CASCGTGGILNSPLHF
TRBD2,TRBJ2-3,many,TRBV7-8,TGTGCCAGCATGGGGACTAGCGGGGAGATTATCGGTACGCAGTATTTT,CASMGTSGEIIGTQYF
-,TRBJ1-1,few,TRBV30,TGTGCCTGGAGTAAAGGCCGGCTGATGAACACTGAAGCTTTCTTT,CAWSKGRLMNTEAFF
-,TRBJ1-6,medium-sized,TRBV27,TGTGCCAGCAGCGTCCGCCAGGGACCCCTCCACTTT,CASSVRQGPLHF
TRBD2,TRBJ2-7,many,TRBV5-1,TGCGCCAGCAGCGTACGGACTAGTCCCTACGAGCAGTACTTC,CASSVRTSPYEQYF
-,TRBJ1-4,many,TRBV29-1,TGCAGCGTTGAAGATGCAGGTGCAACTAATGAAAAACTGTTTTTT,CSVEDAGATNEKLFF
-,TRBJ1-6,many,TRBV7-2,TGTGCCAGCACCACGAACCCCGGTGGCAATTCACCCCTCCACTTT,CASTTNPGGNSPLHF
-,TRBJ2-7,few,TRBV5-1,TGCGCCAGCAGCTTGGCTCAGGGGCAGGTCCTCTCCTACGAGCAGTACTTC,CASSLAQGQVLSYEQYF
TRBD2,TRBJ2-2,many,TRBV5-4,TGTGCCAGCAGCTTGGCTAGAGGAGCGGGAAACACCGGGGAGCTGTTTTTT,CASSLARGAGNTGELFF
-,TRBJ2-1,many,TRBV29-1,TGCAGCGTTGTTTCAAAGTCTGGCAATGAGCAGTTCTTC,CSVVSKSGNEQFF
TRBD2,TRBJ2-5,many,TRBV20-1,TGCAGTGCTAGCGGGGCTAGCGGGTGGGGACGGTACTTC,CSASGASGWGRYF
-,TRBJ2-1,few,TRBV5-4,TGTGCCAGCAGACGACCAGAGAAGGGGAGTGAGCAGTTCTTC,CASRRPEKGSEQFF
-,TRBJ1-6,many,TRBV5-1,TGCGCCAGCAGCTTGGGCGGTGGAAGGCAAACCAATTCACCCCTCCACTTT,CASSLGGGRQTNSPLHF
TRBD1,TRBJ1-5,-,TRBV27,TGTGCCAGCAGTTTAGGACAGGGGATCAATCAGCCCCAGCATTTT,CASSLGQGINQPQHF
-,TRBJ1-2,many,TRBV7-2,TGTGCCAGCAGCTTAGCGTTGGGCCTGAAGCACTATGGCTACACCTTC,CASSLALGLKHYGYTF
-,TRBJ2-7,many,TRBV27,TGTGCCAGCAGTCCCAGCTCCTACGAGCAGTACTTC,CASSPSSYEQYF
-,TRBJ1-1,many,TRBV4-3,TGCGCCAGCAGCCTCGAGTATAACACTGAAGCTTTCTTT,CASSLEYNTEAFF
-,TRBJ1-1,-,TRBV5-1,TGCGCCATCAGCTTGGGAGGCACTGAAGCTTTCTTT,CAISLGGTEAFF
-,TRBJ2-2,-,TRBV29-1,TGCAGCGTTGAGCGGCACAGGAACACCGGGGAGCTGTTTTTT,CSVERHRNTGELFF
TRBD2,TRBJ2-1,many,TRBV20-1,TGCAGTGCTAGAGTGGGGACTATTAACAATGAGCAGTTCTTC,CSARVGTINNEQFF
-,TRBJ2-3,many,TRBV2,TGTGCCAGCAGTGACCCTAGGGGAGATACGCAGTATTTT,CASSDPRGDTQYF
-,TRBJ1-2,-,TRBV28,TGTGCCAGCTGCGCGGGAAACTATGACTACACCTTC,CASCAGNYDYTF
-,TRBJ2-7,many,TRBV5-1,TGCGCCAGCAGCTATGGGACACCGGGAGCCTACGAGCAGTACTTC,CASSYGTPGAYEQYF
-,TRBJ2-7,many,TRBV2,TGTGCCAGCAGGGGGTACTACGAGCAGTACTTC,CASRGYYEQYF
-,TRBJ2-5,many,TRBV28,TGTGCCAGCAGTTCCCCGGTGGGGTTCCAAGAGACCCAGTACTTC,CASSSPVGFQETQYF
-,TRBJ2-7,many,TRBV7-9,TGTGCCAGCAGTCGCGTCGTTTACGAGCAGTACTTC,CASSRVVYEQYF
TRBD2,TRBJ2-1,many,TRBV7-9,TGTGCCAGCAGCTCCGGGACTAGCATCGGCAATGAGCAGTTCTTC,CASSSGTSIGNEQFF
TRBD1,TRBJ2-5,many,TRBV28,TGTGCCAGCAGTTTAGGGACAGGGGGTGAGACCCAGTACTTC,CASSLGTGGETQYF
TRBD1,TRBJ2-3,-,TRBV12-3/TRBV12-4,TGTGCCAGCAGCAACCGAGGGACAGCTAGCACAGATACGCAGTATTTT,CASSNRGTASTDTQYF
TRBD1,TRBJ2-1,many,TRBV6-1,TGTGCCAGCACCGCCGCAGGGACAGGATACAATGAGCAGTTCTTC,CASTAAGTGYNEQFF
-,TRBJ1-3,many,TRBV28,TGTGCCAGCAGTTTACCAGGACTACCGGCTGGAAACACCATATATTTT,CASSLPGLPAGNTIYF
-,TRBJ2-1,-,TRBV30,TGTGCCTGGAGTTCCCCAGGGACTGAGCAGTTCTTC,CAWSSPGTEQFF
-,TRBJ2-1,many,TRBV4-1,TGCGCCAGCAGCCAAAACCAGGGCCATGAGCAGTTCTTC,CASSQNQGHEQFF
-,TRBJ1-3,many,TRBV20-1,TGCAGTGCTGCCGACCTCTCTGGAAACACCATATATTTT,CSAADLSGNTIYF
-,TRBJ2-7,-,TRBV28,TGTGCCAGCAGTTCATACTCCAACGGGGGACAATACTTC,CASSSYSNGGQYF
-,TRBJ2-3,many,TRBV11-2,TGTGCCAGCAGTGCAAGGGGCCCAGATACGCAGTATTTT,CASSARGPDTQYF
-,TRBJ2-7,many,TRBV12-3/TRBV12-4,TGTGCCAGCAGTTTAGAGGGGTACGAGCAGTACTTC,CASSLEGYEQYF
TRBD1,TRBJ2-1,many,TRBV4-3,TGCGCCAGCAGCCGCACAGGGGAATACAATGAGCAGTTCTTC,CASSRTGEYNEQFF
-,TRBJ1-3,many,TRBV4-1,TGCGCCAGCAGCCGACCAGGCAGGGACCACCGCGGAAACACCATATATTTT,CASSRPGRDHRGNTIYF
TRBD1,TRBJ1-1,medium-sized,TRBV6-1,TGTGCCAGCAGAACCGGACAGGGCGATCAGAACACTGAAGCTTTCTTT,CASRTGQGDQNTEAFF
TRBD1,TRBJ2-5,many,TRBV7-9,TGTGCCAGCAGCCGGACAGGGTTCGAGACCCAGTACTTC,CASSRTGFETQYF
-,TRBJ2-7,many,TRBV5-1,TGCGCCAGCAGCTTGCTTCCTGGCGAGCAGTACTTC,CASSLLPGEQYF